This entry is about one TCR beta chain. Its antigen is as yet unknown. Between the trimmed V and J ends, which lost 8 bases and 7 bases, there was a span of 26 bases. CDR1 SGHTA and CDR2 FQGNSA come from the germline V gene. This CDR3 comprises 16 residues. The entry originates in a study of CD8 T cells in ankylosing spondylitis. TCRdb analysed the 5' RACE reads with MiXCR anew, one entry per CDR3 protein. This table has 220,000 or so distinct CDR3 sequences, around 16% appearing once. Findings and limits, study-wide: Apparently characteristic of ankylosing spondylitis blood was a TCR beta motif (fewer than ten highly homologous variants).

The TCR originated in a male donor with ankylosing spondylitis. What was sequenced was blood, either unsorted or a sorted T cell fraction (not recorded which). The chain uses TRBV7-2 and TRBJ1-2; a weak D match, TRBD1 (6 bases). This chain's CDR3 is CASGSPIVGGAVGYTF. CDR3 in DNA: TGTGCCAGCGGATCTCCGATCGTGGGGGGCGCGGTTGGCTACACCTTC.